A single sample is the source of the 14 T cell receptor beta chains below, sequenced in a study of early T cells in non-severe SARS-CoV-2 infection. TCRdb independently ran MiXCR on the 5' RACE reads; one entry per CDR3 protein. The sample records roughly 80,000 distinct CDR3 sequences, roughly a sixth being singletons. Material: whole blood. The source is an adult who was a healthcare worker with PCR-confirmed SARS-CoV-2 infection or an uninfected control (not recorded which).

The V and J genes are TRBV9 and TRBJ2-7; 7 bases are shared with TRBD1. The V and J ends lost 4 bases and 4 bases, in that order; junction bases with no gene match: 11. This CDR3 region has 15 residues. Germline CDR1 reads SGDLS; CDR2 reads YYNGEE. The chain's CDR3 is CASSTQPGTAYEQYF. Here the CDR3 DNA reads TGTGCCAGCAGCACTCAACCGGGGACAGCTTACGAGCAGTACTTC. Using reference TRBV9 and TRBJ2-7 for the parts outside the CDR3, the full variable domain is DSGVTQTPKHLITATGQRVTLRCSPRSGDLSVYWYQQSLDQGLQFLIQYYNGEERAKGNILERFSAQQFPDLHSELNLSSLELGDSALYFCASSTQPGTAYEQYFGPGTRLTVT.

This chain uses TRBV29-1 with TRBJ2-5, with TRBD2 matching 12 bases. Trimming at V came to 2 bases and at J to 4 bases, leaving 2 bases not matched to a gene. CDR1 is SQVTM and CDR2 is ANQGSEA in the germline V gene. The CDR3 sequence is 14 residues long. Written as DNA, the CDR3 is TGCAGCGTTGAAACTAGCGGGAGGAGAGAGACCCAGTACTTC. Translated: CSVETSGRRETQYF.

This chain joins TRBV12-3 or TRBV12-4 and TRBJ2-6; D ambiguous. This CDR3 region has 13 residues. Trimming took 8 bases from V and 1 from J, leaving 6 bases between them. The CDR3 loop is CASGWSGANVLTF. CDR3 DNA: TGTGCCAGCGGTTGGTCTGGGGCCAACGTCCTGACTTTC.

This chain joins TRBV7-9 and TRBJ2-2; 10 bases align to TRBD1. With V trimmed by 4 bases and J by 3 bases, 5 bases remained unmatched. The CDR3 is made up of 16 amino acids. CDR1 is SEHNR and CDR2 is FQNEAQ in the germline V gene (reference sequence). DNA of the CDR3: TGTGCCAGCAGCTCGGGACAGGGGTTTTACACCGGGGAGCTGTTTTTT. Its translation: CASSSGQGFYTGELFF.

This clonotype has just a few counts. The chain is built from TRBV4-3 and TRBJ1-2; D gene ambiguous. The V end lost 0 bases, the J end lost 4 bases, and 9 bases lay between the germline ends. The CDR3 consists of 14 residues. Germline V gene data show CDR1 as LGHNA and CDR2 as YSLEER. CDR3 sequence: CASSQDSRSYGYTF. The CDR3 DNA reads TGCGCCAGCAGCCAAGATAGCCGGAGCTATGGCTACACCTTC.

This clonotype was counted between two and nine times. This chain uses TRBV7-8 with TRBJ2-7; D perhaps matches TRBD2 (6 bases). Trimming shortened V by 1 base and J by 1 base, and 14 bases separated the two germline ends. In germline, CDR1 is SGHVS, CDR2 FQNEAQ. The CDR3 covers 16 residues. The DNA of the CDR3 is TGTGCCAGCAGCTTAGTGTTGGGGGGTCCATCCTACGAGCAGTACTTC. It encodes CASSLVLGGPSYEQYF. Full variable domain (rest looked up from reference TRBV7-8 and TRBJ2-7): GAGVSQSPRYKVAKRGQDVALRCDPISGHVSLFWYQQALGQGPEFLTYFQNEAQLDKSGLPSDRFFAERPEGSVSTLKIQRTQQEDSAVYLCASSLVLGGPSYEQYFGPGTRLTVT.

This clonotype was counted only a few times. This chain links TRBV19 with TRBJ1-1, with D maybe TRBD1 (5 bases). The CDR3 has 12 amino acids. Germline CDR1 and CDR2: LNHDA and SQIVND (reference sequence). With 0 bases removed from V and 12 bases from J, the gap between germline ends came to 11 bases. The CDR3 DNA reads TGTGCCAGTAGTATAGAGGGGGGTTTGACTTTCTTT. It is translated as CASSIEGGLTFF.

This clonotype was counted a few times. Here the CDR3 reads CASRRARSYNEQFF. CDR3 DNA sequence: TGCGCCAGCAGAAGGGCGCGGTCCTACAATGAGCAGTTCTTC. J is TRBJ2-1 and V is TRBV5-1; D call uncertain. Germline V gives CDR1 SGHRS, CDR2 YFSETQ. This CDR3 region has 14 residues. V lost 5 bases and J lost 1, with 10 bases in between.

V gene TRBV28 combines with J gene TRBJ1-1; D not resolved. V lost 2 bases to trimming and J lost 6 bases, with 7 bases between them. This CDR3 spans 12 amino acids. CDR1 MDHEN and CDR2 SYDVKM come from the germline V gene. CDR3: CASSLQSSEAFF. CDR3 in DNA: TGTGCCAGCAGTTTACAGTCCTCTGAAGCTTTCTTT.

This clonotype has a handful of counts. Germline is not matched at one junction end, which may reflect a read error. This chain uses TRBV13 with TRBJ2-3; tentatively, D is TRBD2 (6 bases). The germline V gene encodes CDR1 PRHDT and CDR2 FYEKMQ (reference sequence). The CDR3 is made up of 14 amino acids. The CDR3 DNA reads TGTGCCAGCAGCCTAGGGCGGGAACCGGGTGACGAGTATTTT. It codes for CASSLGREPGDEYF.

This clonotype was observed many times. This chain uses TRBV29-1 with TRBJ2-2; the D gene is possibly TRBD2 (6 bases). CDR1 SQVTM and CDR2 ANQGSEA come from the germline V gene. The CDR3 covers 16 residues. V was pared by 7 bases and J by 4 bases, with 22 bases between. CDR3 coding DNA: TGCAGCGGCGCTCGCCGGGACTCCTGGCGCACCGGGGAGCTGTTTTTT. It encodes CSGARRDSWRTGELFF.

The chain has TRBV27 and TRBJ2-7; no definite D call. CDR3 length equals 13 residues. V was shortened by 2 bases and J by 3 bases, with 8 bases between the two germline ends. Germline values: CDR1 MNHEY, CDR2 SMNVEV (reference sequence). The CDR3 region is CASSLVVNYEQYF. CDR3 in DNA: TGTGCCAGCAGTTTAGTGGTCAACTACGAGCAGTACTTC.

This clonotype has just a few counts. This chain joins TRBV5-1 and TRBJ1-1; D may be TRBD1 (6 bases). The CDR3 totals 14 residues. Germline CDR1 and CDR2: SGHRS and YFSETQ. V was trimmed by 1 base and J by 2 bases, leaving 9 bases between them. The CDR3 sequence is CASSLSGANTEAFF. Here the CDR3 DNA reads TGCGCCAGCAGCTTGTCGGGGGCTAACACTGAAGCTTTCTTT.

In its sample, this clonotype was seen a few times. The chain recombines TRBV20-1 with TRBJ1-1, with TRBD1 as a possible D gene (6 bases). The germline CDR1 and CDR2 sequences are DFQATT and SNEGSKA (reference sequence). The CDR3 extends over 15 amino acids. Trimming pared 5 bases from V and 5 bases from J, leaving 21 bases between. CDR3 DNA sequence: TGCAGTGCTCTCAATTTTCGGGGGGCGAATACTGAAGCTTTCTTT. It codes for CSALNFRGANTEAFF.